These T cell receptor beta chains were read from a single sample in a study of T cell clones after liver transplantation. The method was immunoSEQ multiplex PCR; TCRdb's version includes in-frame clones alone and lacks a portion of them. Of some 120,000 clones in the sample, 90% were seen once. The sample was CD4+ T cells from blood, taken 12 months after liver transplant. Every receptor here comes from a human patient who received a liver transplant. Some T cells may trace back to the graft donor. The CDR3 runs from the conserved cysteine through the conserved F or W.

TRBV6-5	14	TRBJ2-2	CASSYRGMAGELFF
TRBV5-8	16	TRBJ2-2	CASRAGTLTNTGELFF
TRBV9	14	TRBJ2-7	CASSATGNSYEQYF
TRBV6-1	14	TRBJ2-7	CASSALAGEGEQYF
TRBV7-3	15	TRBJ2-7	CASSLNQPGSYEQYF
TRBV19	13	TRBJ2-7	CASTRGQDYEQYF
TRBV2	13	TRBJ2-7	CASSVVSDYEQYF
TRBV28	14	TRBJ1-1	CASSEPGTASEAFF
TRBV2	17	TRBJ2-7	CASSGLTSGSNLYEQYF
TRBV5-1	14	TRBJ2-1	CASSLEPSVGEQFF
TRBV5-1	15	TRBJ1-2	CASSLGTGASYGYTF
TRBV4-3	14	TRBJ2-1	CASKRDLNYNEQFF
TRBV7-3	15	TRBJ1-1	CASSYLGGMNTEAFF
TRBV4-2	14	TRBJ1-2	CASSPREGGSGYTF
TRBV19	15	TRBJ1-5	CASSIGGIAHQPQHF